This T cell receptor beta chain emerged from a study of blood T cell repertoires in COVID-19. V shed 1 base, J shed 5 bases, and the junction held 7 bases outside the gene matches. Per germline, CDR1 GTSNPN and CDR2 SVGIG (reference sequence). The CDR3 length is 15 residues. This table comes from immunoSEQ multiplex PCR, and its TCRdb copy is limited to in-frame clones, with some not included. This table holds approximately 66,000 clones, approximately 87% found once. The receptor's source is a man between 60 and 75 years old with acute or convalescent COVID-19. Sequenced sample: peripheral blood. V is TRBV30 and J is TRBJ2-3; TRBD1 matches 9 bases. The CDR3 region is CAWSEGQGDGDTQYF. The DNA of the CDR3 is TGTGCCTGGAGTGAGGGACAGGGAGATGGAGATACGCAGTATTTT.